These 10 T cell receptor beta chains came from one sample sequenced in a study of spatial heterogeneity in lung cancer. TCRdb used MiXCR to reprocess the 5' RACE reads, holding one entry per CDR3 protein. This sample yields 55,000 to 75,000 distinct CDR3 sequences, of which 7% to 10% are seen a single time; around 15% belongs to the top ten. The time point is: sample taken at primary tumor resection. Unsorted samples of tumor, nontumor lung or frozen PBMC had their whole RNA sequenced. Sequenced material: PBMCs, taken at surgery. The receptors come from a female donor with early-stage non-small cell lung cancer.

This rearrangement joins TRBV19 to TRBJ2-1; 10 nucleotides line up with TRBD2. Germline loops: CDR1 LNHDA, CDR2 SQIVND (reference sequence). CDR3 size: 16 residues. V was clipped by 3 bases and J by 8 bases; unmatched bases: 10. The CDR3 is CASSIWGAGGRDEQFF. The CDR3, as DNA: TGTGCCAGTAGTATTTGGGGAGCGGGGGGGCGCGATGAGCAGTTCTTC.

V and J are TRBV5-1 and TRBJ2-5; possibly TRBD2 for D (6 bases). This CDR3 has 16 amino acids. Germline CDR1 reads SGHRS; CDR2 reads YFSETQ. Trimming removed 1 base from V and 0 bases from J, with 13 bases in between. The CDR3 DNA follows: TGCGCCAGCAGCTTGTATCCGGGACTTCACCAAGAGACCCAGTACTTC. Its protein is CASSLYPGLHQETQYF.

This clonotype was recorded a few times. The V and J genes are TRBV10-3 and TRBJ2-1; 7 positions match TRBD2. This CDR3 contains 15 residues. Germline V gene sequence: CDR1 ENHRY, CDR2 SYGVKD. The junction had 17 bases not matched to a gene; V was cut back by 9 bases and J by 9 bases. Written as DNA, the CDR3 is TGTGCCATTCTCAACGGGAGGCCTGGGGGTGGTGAGCAGTTCTTC. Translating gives CAILNGRPGGGEQFF.

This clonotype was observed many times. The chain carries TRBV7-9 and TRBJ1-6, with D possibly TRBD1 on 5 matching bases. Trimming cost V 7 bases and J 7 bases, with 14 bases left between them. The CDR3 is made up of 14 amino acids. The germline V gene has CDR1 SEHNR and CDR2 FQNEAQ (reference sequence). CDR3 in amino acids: CASKRPGENSPLHF. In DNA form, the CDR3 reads TGTGCCAGCAAAAGACCGGGGGAGAATTCACCCCTCCACTTT.

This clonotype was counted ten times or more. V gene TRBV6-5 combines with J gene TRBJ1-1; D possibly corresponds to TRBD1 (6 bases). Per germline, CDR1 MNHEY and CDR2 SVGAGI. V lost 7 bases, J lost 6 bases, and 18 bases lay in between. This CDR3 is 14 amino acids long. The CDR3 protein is CASNRQVGSAEAFF. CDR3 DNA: TGTGCCAGCAACCGACAGGTTGGGTCGGCTGAAGCTTTCTTT.

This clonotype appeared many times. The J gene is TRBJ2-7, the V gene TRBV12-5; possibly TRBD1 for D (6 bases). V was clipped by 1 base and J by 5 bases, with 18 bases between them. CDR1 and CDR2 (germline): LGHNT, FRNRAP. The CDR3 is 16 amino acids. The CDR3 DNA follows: TGTGCTAGTGGTTTGGGGATGGGGCCCAGGGGCCACGAGCAGTACTTC. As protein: CASGLGMGPRGHEQYF.

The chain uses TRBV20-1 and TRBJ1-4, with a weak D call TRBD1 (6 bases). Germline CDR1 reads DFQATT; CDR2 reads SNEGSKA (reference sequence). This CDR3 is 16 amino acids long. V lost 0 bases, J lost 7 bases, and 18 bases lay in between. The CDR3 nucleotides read TGCAGTGCTAGAGATCCCAAGTCGGGGGGCCGTGAAAAACTGTTTTTT. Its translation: CSARDPKSGGREKLFF.

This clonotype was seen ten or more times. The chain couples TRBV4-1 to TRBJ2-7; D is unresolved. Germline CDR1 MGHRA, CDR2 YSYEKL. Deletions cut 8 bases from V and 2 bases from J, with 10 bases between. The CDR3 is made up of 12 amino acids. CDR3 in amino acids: CASGNGPYEQYV. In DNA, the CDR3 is TGCGCCAGCGGTAACGGCCCCTACGAGCAGTACGTC.

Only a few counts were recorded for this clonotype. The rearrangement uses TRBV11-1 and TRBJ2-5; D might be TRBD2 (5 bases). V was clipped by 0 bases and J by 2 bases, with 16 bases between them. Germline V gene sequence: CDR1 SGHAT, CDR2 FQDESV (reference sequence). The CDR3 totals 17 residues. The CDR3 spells CASSLATDKRGQETQYF. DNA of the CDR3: TGTGCCAGCAGCTTAGCGACGGATAAAAGAGGGCAAGAGACCCAGTACTTC.

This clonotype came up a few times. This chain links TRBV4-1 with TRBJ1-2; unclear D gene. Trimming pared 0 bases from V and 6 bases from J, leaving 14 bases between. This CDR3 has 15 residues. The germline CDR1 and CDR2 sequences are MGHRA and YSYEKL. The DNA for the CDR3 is TGCGCCAGCAGCCAAGATCGGGGATCGGTTAATGGCTACACCTTC. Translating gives CASSQDRGSVNGYTF.